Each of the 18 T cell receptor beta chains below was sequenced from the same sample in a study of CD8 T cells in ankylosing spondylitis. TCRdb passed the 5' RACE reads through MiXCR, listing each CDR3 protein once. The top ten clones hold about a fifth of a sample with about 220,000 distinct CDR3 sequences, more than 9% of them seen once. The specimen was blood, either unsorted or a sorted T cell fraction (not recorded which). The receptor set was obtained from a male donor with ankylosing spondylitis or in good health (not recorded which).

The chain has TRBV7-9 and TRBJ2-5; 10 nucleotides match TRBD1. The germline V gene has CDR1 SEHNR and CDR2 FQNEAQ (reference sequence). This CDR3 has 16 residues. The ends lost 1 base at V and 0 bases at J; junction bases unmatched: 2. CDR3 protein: CASSLGGTGDQETQYF. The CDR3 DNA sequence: TGTGCCAGCAGCTTAGGTGGGACAGGGGACCAAGAGACCCAGTACTTC.

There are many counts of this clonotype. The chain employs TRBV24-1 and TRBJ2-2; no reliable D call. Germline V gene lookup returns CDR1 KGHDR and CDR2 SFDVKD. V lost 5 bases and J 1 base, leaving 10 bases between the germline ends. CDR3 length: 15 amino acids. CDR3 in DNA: TGTGCCACCAGTGTATCCCACAGGAACACCGGGGAGCTGTTTTTT. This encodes CATSVSHRNTGELFF.

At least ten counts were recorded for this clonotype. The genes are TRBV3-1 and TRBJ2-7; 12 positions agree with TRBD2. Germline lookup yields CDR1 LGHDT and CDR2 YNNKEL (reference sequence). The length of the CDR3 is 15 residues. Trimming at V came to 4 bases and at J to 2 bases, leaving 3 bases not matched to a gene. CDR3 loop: CASSPGLAGPYEQYF. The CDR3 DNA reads TGTGCCAGCAGCCCGGGACTAGCGGGTCCCTACGAGCAGTACTTC.

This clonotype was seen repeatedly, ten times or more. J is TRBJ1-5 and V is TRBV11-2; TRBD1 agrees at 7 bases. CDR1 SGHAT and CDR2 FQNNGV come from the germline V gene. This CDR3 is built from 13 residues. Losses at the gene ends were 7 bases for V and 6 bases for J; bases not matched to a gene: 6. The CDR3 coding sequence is TGTGCCAGCAACGACAGGGCGGGTCAGCCCCAGCATTTT. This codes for CASNDRAGQPQHF.

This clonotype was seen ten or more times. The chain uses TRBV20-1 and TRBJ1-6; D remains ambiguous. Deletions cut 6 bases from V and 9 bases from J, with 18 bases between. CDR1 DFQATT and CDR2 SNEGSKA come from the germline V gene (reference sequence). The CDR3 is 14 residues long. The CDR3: CSANRVKLGSPLHF. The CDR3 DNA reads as TGCAGTGCAAACCGGGTCAAACTAGGTTCACCCCTCCACTTT.

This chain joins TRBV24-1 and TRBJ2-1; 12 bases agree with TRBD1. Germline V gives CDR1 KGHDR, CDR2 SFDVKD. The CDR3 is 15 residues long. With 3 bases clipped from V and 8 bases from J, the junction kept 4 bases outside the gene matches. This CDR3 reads CATSDAGTGGDEQFF. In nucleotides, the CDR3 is TGTGCCACCAGTGATGCCGGGACAGGGGGCGATGAGCAGTTCTTC.

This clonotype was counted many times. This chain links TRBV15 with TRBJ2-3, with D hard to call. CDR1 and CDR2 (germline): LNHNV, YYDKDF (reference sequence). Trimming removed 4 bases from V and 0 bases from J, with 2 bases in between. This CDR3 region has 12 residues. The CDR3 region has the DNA TGTGCCACCAGCACCAGCACAGATACGCAGTATTTT. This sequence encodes CATSTSTDTQYF.

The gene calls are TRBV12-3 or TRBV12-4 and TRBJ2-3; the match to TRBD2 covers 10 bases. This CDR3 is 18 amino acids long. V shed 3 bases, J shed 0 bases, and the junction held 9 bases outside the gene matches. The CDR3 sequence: CASSFGLAGGLSTDTQYF. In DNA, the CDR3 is TGTGCCAGCAGTTTTGGATTAGCGGGGGGTTTGAGCACAGATACGCAGTATTTT.

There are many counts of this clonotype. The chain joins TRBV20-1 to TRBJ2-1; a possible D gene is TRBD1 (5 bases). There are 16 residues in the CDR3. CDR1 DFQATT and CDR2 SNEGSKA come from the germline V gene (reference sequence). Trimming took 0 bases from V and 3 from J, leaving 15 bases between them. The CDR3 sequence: CSARDRARGRYNEQFF. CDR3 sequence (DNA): TGCAGTGCTAGAGATCGGGCTAGGGGTCGCTACAATGAGCAGTTCTTC.

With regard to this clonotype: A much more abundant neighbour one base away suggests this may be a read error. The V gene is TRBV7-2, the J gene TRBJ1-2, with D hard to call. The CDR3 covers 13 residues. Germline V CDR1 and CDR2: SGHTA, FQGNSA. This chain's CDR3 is CASTRGANYGDTF. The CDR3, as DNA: TGTGCCAGCACCCGAGGAGCTAACTATGGCGACACCTTC.

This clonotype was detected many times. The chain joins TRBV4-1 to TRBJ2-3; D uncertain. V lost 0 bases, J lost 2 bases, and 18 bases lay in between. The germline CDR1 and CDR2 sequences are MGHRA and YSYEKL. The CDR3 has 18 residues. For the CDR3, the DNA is TGCGCCAGCAGCCAAGATCGAGGTCAAACCATCGTCACAGATACGCAGTATTTT. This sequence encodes CASSQDRGQTIVTDTQYF.

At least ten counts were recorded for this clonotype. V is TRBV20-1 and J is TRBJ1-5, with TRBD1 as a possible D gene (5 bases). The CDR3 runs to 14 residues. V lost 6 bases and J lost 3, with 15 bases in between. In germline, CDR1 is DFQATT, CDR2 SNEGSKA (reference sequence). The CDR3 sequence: CSATPGGLNQPQHF. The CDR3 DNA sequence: TGCAGTGCCACTCCCGGGGGTCTCAATCAGCCCCAGCATTTT.

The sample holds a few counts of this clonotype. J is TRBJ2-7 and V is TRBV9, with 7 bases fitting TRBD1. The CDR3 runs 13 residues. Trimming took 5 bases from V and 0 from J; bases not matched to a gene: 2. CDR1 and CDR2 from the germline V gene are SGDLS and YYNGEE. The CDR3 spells CASSGTASYEQYF. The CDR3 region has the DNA TGTGCCAGCAGTGGGACAGCCTCCTACGAGCAGTACTTC.

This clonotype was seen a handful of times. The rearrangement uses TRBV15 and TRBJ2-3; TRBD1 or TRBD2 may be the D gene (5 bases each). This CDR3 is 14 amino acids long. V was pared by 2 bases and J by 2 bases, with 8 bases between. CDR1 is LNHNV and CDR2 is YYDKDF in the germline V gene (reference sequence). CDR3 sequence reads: CATSRTGATDTQYF. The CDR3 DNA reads TGTGCCACCAGCAGAACCGGGGCCACAGATACGCAGTATTTT. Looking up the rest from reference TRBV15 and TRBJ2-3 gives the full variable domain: DAMVIQNPRYQVTQFGKPVTLSCSQTLNHNVMYWYQQKSSQAPKLLFHYYDKDFNNEADTPDNFQSRRPNTSFCFLDIRSPGLGDTAMYLCATSRTGATDTQYFGPGTRLTVL.

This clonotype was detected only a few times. The CDR3 spells CASSFSGTSDIVYEQFF. The CDR3 bases are TGTGCCAGCAGCTTCTCCGGGACTAGCGACATAGTATATGAGCAGTTCTTC. This chain connects TRBV7-9 to TRBJ2-1, with 10 positions matching TRBD2. The V segment lost 3 bases and the J segment 8 bases; nucleotides outside the gene matches: 13. The CDR3 runs to 17 residues. CDR1 SEHNR and CDR2 FQNEAQ come from the germline V gene (reference sequence).

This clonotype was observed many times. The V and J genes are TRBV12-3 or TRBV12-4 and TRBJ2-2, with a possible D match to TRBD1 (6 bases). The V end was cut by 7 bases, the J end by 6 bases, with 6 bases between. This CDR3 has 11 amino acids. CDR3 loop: CASKGAGELFF. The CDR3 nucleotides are TGTGCCAGCAAGGGGGCCGGGGAGCTGTTTTTT.

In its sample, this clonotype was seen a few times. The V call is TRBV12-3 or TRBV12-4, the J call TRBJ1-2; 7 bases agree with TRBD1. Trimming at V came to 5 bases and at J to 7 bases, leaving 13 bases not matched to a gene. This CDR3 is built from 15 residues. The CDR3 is CASSTPGRGHGGYTF. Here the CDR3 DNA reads TGTGCCAGCAGTACCCCTGGGAGGGGGCACGGTGGCTACACCTTC.

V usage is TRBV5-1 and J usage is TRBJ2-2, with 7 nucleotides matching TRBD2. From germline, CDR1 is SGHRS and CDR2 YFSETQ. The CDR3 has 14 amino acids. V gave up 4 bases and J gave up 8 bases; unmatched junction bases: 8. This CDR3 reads CASSLGGRQGELFF. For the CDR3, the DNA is TGCGCCAGCAGCCTGGGGGGGAGACAAGGGGAGCTGTTTTTT.